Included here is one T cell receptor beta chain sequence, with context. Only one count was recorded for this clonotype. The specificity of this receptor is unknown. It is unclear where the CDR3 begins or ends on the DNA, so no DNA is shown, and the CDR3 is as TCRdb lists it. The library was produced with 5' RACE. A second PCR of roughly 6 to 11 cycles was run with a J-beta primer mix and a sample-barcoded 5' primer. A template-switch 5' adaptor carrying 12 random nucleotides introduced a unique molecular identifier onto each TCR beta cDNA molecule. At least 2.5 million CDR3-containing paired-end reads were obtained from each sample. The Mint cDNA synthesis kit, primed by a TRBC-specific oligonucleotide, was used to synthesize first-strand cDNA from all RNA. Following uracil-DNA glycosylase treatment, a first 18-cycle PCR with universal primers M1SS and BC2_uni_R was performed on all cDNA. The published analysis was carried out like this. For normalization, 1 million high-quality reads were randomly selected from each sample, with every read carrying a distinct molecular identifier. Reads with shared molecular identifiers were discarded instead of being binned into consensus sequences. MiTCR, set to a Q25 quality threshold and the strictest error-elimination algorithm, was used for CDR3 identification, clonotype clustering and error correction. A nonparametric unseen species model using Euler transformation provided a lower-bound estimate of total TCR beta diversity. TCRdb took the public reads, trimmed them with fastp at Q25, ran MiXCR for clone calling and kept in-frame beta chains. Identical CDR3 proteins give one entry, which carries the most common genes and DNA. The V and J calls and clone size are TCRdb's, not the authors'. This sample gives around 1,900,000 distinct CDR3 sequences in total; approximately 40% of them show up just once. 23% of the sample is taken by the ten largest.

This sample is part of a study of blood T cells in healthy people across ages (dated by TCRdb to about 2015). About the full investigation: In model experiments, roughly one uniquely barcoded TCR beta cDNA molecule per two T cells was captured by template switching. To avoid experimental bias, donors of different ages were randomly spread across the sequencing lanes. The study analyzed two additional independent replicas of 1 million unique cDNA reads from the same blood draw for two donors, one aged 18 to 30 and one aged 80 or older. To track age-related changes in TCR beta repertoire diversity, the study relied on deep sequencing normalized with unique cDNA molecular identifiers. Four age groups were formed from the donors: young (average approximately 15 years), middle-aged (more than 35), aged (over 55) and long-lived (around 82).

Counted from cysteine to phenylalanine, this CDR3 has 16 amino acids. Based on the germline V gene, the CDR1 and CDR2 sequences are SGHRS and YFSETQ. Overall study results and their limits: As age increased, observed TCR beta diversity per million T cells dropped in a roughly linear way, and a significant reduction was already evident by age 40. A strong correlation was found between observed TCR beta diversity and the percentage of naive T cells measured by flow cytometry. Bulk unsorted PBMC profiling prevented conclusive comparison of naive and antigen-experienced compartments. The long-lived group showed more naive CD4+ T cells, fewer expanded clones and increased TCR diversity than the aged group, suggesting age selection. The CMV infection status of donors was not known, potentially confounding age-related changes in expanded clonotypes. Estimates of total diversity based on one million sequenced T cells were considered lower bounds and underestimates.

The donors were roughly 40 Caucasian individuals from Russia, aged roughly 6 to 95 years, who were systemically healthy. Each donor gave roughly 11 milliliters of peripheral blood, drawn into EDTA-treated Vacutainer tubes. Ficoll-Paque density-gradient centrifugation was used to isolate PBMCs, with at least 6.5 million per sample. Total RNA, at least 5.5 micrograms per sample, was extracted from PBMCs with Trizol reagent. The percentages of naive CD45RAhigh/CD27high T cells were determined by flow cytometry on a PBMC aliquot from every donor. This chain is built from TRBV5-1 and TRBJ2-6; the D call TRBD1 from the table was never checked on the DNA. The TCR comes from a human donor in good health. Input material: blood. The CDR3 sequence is CASSPLWGSGANVLHF.